This T cell receptor beta chain is from a study of response to subunit inactivated influenza vaccine. Study results and caveats: The study's authors posited that every seasonal influenza vaccination enlists few new T cells.

This clonotype was seen a few times. The antigen is unknown. V was clipped by 5 bases and J by 0 bases, with 19 bases between them. Germline V gene sequence: CDR1 SGHRS, CDR2 YFSETQ. The CDR3 sequence is 17 residues long. TCRdb called the RT-PCR reads again in MiXCR, with one record for every CDR3 protein. The table shows 650,000 or so distinct CDR3 sequences, with 14% occurring only once. The starting material was PBMCs from blood, obtained 14 to 15 days before vaccination. The sequence was collected from a man in his fifties who received an inactivated influenza vaccine. V is TRBV5-1 and J is TRBJ2-3; no clear D gene. This chain's CDR3 is CASSSGKVTASTDTQYF. The CDR3 region has the DNA TGCGCCAGCAGTTCCGGCAAGGTAACGGCTAGCACAGATACGCAGTATTTT.